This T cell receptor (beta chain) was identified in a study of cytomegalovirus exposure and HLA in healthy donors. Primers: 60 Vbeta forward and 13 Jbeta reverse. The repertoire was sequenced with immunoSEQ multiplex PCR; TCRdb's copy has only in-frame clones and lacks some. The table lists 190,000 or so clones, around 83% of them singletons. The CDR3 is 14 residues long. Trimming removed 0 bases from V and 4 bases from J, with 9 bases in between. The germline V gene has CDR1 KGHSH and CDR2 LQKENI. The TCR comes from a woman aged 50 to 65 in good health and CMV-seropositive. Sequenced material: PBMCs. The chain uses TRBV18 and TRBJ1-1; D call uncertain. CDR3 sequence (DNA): TGTGCCAGCTCACCACCGGAGGGTCTCACTGAAGCTTTCTTT. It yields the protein CASSPPEGLTEAFF.